Included here is one TCR beta chain sequence, with context. This CDR3 comprises 16 residues. Germline CDR1 is SGHVS and CDR2 is FNYEAQ. With 1 base clipped from V and 6 bases from J, the junction kept 5 bases outside the gene matches. The sample is drawn from a study of blood T cell repertoires in COVID-19. Whole-study context: Both acute and convalescent COVID-19 samples were obtained from the United States, Italy and Spain.

Assay: immunoSEQ multiplex PCR; the TCRdb copy retains only in-frame clones and omits some. The sample lists 59,000 or so clones, roughly 88% occurring once. The chain has TRBV7-6 and TRBJ2-1; 11 positions match TRBD2. The material sequenced was peripheral blood. This receptor was identified in a human donor in a cohort sampled during active COVID-19. For the CDR3, the DNA is TGTGCCAGCAGCTTAGTAGCGGGAGGGCCGGGCAATGAGCAGTTCTTC. It codes for CASSLVAGGPGNEQFF.